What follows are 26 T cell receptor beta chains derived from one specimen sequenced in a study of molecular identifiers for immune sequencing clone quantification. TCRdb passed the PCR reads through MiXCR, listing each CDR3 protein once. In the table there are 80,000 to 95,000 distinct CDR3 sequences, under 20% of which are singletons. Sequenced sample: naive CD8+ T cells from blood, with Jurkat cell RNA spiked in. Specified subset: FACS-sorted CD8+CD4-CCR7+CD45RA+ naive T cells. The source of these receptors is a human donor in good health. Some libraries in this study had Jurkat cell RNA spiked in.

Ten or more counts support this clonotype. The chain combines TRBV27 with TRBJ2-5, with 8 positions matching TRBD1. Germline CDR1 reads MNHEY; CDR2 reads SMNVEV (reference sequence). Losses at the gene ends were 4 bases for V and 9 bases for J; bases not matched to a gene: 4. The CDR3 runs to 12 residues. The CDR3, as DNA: TGTGCCAGCAGTTCAGGGGGCGCGGCCCAGTACTTC. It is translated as CASSSGGAAQYF.

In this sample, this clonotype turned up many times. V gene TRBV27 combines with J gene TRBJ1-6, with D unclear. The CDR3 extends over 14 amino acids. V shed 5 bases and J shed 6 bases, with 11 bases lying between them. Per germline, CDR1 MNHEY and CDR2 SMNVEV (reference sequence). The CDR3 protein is CASSIQMGNSPLHF. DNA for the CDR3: TGTGCCAGCAGTATACAAATGGGTAATTCACCCCTCCACTTT.

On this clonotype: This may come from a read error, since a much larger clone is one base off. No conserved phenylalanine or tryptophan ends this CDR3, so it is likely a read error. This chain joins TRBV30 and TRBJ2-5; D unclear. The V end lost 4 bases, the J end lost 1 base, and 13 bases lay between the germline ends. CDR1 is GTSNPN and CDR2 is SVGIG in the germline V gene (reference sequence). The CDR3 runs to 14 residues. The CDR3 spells CAWTMSASQETQYL. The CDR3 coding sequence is TGTGCCTGGACTATGAGCGCCTCCCAAGAGACCCAGTACCTC.

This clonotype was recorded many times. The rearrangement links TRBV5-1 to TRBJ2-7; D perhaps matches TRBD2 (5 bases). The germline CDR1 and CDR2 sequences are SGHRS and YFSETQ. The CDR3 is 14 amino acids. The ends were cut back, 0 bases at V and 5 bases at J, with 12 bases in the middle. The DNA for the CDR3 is TGCGCCAGCAGCTTGGTTGTCAGCGGCGACGAGCAGTACTTC. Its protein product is CASSLVVSGDEQYF.

CDR3 nucleotide sequence: TGTGCCAGCAGTCATCCAGGGGGTGAGCAGTTCTTC. It yields the protein CASSHPGGEQFF. The V call is TRBV7-9, the J call TRBJ2-1, with 7 bases lining up with TRBD1. Germline trimming cut 6 bases from V and 9 bases from J; bases unmatched to any gene: 5. The germline CDR1 and CDR2 sequences are SEHNR and FQNEAQ (reference sequence). The CDR3 spans 12 residues.

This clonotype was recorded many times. The CDR3 reads CASSRDGPYNSPLHF. CDR3 bases: TGTGCCAGCAGTCGGGACGGACCCTATAATTCACCCCTCCACTTT. This sequence joins TRBV12-3 or TRBV12-4 and TRBJ1-6; weak D call: TRBD1 (5 bases). V shed 5 bases and J shed 2 bases, with 10 bases lying between them. This CDR3 is 15 amino acids long.

CDR3 bases: TGTGCCAGCAGTCTAAGATACGTTGGACTAACGGGGAGGGGAGATTCTACAGTTGAGCAGTTCTTC. It codes for CASSLRYVGLTGRGDSTVEQFF. This chain joins TRBV6-1 and TRBJ2-1, with 7 bases matching TRBD2. The CDR3 covers 22 residues. Germline V lookup: CDR1 MNHNS, CDR2 SASEGT. With V trimmed by 5 bases and J by 9 bases, 34 bases remained unmatched.

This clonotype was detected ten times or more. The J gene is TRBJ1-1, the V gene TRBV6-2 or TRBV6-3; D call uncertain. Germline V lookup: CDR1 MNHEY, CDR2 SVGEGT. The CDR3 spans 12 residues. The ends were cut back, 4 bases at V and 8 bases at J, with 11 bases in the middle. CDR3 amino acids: CASSWSVAEAFF. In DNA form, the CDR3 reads TGTGCCAGCAGTTGGTCGGTCGCGGAAGCTTTCTTT.

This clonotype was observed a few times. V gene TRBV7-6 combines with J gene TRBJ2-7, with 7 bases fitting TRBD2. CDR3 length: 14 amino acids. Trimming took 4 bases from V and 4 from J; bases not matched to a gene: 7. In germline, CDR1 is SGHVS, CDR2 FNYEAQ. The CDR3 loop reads CASSSGAGAYEQYF. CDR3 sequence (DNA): TGTGCCAGCAGCTCCGGCGCGGGAGCTTACGAGCAGTACTTC.

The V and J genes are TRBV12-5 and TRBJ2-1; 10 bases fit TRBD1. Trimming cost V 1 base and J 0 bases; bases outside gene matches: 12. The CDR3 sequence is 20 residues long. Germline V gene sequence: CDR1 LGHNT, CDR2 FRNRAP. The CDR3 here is CASGLGSGQGIGTSYNEQFF. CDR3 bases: TGTGCTAGTGGTTTGGGATCGGGACAGGGGATAGGGACCTCCTACAATGAGCAGTTCTTC.

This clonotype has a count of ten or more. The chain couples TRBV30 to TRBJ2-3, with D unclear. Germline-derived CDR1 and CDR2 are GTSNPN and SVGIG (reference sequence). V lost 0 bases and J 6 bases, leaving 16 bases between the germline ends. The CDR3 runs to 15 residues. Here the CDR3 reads CAWSVPEGSWDTQYF. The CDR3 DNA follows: TGTGCCTGGAGTGTACCGGAAGGATCCTGGGATACGCAGTATTTT.

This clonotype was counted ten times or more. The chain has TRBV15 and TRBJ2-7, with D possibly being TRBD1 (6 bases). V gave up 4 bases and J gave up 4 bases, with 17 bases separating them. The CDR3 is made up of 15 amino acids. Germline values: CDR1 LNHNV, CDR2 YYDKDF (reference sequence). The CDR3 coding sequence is TGTGCCACCAGCACCCTTCTAGGGGGATGGTACGAGCAGTACTTC. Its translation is CATSTLLGGWYEQYF.

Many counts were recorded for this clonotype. The CDR3 loop reads CASSQYGLAGFTDTQYF. As DNA, the CDR3 is TGTGCCAGCAGTCAATACGGACTAGCGGGCTTCACAGATACGCAGTATTTT. The J gene is TRBJ2-3, the V gene TRBV27; 11 bases are shared with TRBD2. V shed 5 bases and J 2 bases; nucleotides not matched to a gene: 9. CDR1 MNHEY and CDR2 SMNVEV come from the germline V gene (reference sequence). The CDR3 runs to 17 residues.

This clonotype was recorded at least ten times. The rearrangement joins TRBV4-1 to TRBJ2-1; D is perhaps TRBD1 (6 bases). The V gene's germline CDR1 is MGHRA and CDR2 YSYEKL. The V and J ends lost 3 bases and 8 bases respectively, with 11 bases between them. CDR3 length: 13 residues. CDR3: CASSQGKGDEQFF. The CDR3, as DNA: TGCGCCAGCAGCCAGGGGAAGGGGGATGAGCAGTTCTTC.

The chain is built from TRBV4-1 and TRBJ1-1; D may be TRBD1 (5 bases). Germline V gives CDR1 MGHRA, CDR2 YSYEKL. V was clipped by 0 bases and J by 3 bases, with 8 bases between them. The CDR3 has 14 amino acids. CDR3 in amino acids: CASSQDGTDTEAFF. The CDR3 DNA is TGCGCCAGCAGCCAAGATGGGACCGACACTGAAGCTTTCTTT.

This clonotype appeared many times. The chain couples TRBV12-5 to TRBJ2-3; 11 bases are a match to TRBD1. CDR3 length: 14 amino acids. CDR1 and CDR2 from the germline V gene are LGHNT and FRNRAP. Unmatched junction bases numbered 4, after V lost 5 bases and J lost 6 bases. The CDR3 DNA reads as TGTGCTAGTGGTCTCGGACAGGGGGCCGATACGCAGTATTTT. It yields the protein CASGLGQGADTQYF.

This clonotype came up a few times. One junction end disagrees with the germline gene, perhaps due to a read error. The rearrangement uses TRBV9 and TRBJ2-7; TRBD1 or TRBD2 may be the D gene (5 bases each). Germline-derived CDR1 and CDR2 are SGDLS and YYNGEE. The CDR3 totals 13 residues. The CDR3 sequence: CASSPRTGLERYF. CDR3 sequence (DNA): TGTGCCAGCAGCCCCAGGACGGGGCTCGAGCGGTACTTC.

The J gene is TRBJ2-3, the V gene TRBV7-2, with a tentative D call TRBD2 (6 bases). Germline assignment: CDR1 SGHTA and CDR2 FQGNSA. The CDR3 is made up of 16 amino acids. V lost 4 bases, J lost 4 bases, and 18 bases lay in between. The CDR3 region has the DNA TGTGCCAGCAGCTCCAAACCACTAGCCTCAGCAGATACGCAGTATTTT. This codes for CASSSKPLASADTQYF.

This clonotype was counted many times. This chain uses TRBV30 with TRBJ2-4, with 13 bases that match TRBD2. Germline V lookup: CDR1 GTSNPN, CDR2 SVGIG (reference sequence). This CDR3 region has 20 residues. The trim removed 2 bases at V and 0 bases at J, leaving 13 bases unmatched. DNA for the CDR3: TGTGCCTGGAGTTCCTTTCCGGGACTAGCGGGAAACCTAGCCAAAAACATTCAGTACTTC. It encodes CAWSSFPGLAGNLAKNIQYF.

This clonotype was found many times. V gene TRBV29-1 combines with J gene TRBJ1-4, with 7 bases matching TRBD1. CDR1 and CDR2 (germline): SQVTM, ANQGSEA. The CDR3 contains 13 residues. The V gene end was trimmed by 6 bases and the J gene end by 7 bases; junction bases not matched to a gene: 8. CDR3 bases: TGCAGCGTGGGGGACAGACTATCTGAAAAACTGTTTTTT. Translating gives CSVGDRLSEKLFF.

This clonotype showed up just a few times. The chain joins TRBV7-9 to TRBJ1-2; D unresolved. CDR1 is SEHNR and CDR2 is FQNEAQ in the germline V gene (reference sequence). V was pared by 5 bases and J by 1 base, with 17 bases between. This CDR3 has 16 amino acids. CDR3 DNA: TGTGCCAGCAGCACGTCCGGACCGCAAGTTAACTATGGCTACACCTTC. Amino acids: CASSTSGPQVNYGYTF.

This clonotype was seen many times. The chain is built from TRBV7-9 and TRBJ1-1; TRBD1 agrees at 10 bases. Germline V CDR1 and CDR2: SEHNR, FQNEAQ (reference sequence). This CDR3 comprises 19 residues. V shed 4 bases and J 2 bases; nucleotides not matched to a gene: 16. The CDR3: CASSSIPGQGSGINTEAFF. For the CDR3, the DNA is TGTGCCAGCAGCTCCATTCCGGGACAGGGGTCCGGGATCAACACTGAAGCTTTCTTT.

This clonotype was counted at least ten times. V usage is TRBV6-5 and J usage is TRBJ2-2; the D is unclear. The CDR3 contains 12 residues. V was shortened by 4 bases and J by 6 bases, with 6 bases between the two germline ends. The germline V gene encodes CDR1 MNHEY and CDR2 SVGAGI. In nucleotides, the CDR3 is TGTGCCAGCAGTTCCCCCCCCGGGGAGCTGTTTTTT. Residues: CASSSPPGELFF.

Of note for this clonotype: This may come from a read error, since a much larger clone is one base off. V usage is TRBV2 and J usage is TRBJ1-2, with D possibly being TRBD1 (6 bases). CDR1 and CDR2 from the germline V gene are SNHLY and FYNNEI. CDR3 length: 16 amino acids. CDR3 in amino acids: CASSPWGQERGYGDTF. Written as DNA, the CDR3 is TGTGCCAGCAGCCCCTGGGGGCAGGAAAGGGGGTATGGCGACACCTTC.

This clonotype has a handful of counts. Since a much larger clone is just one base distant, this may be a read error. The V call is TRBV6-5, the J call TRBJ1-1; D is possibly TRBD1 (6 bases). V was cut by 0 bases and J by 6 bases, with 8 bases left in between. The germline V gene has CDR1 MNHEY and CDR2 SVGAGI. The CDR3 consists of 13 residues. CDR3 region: CASSYSGASEAFF. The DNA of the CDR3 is TGTGCCAGCAGTTACTCGGGGGCATCTGAAGCTTTCTTT.

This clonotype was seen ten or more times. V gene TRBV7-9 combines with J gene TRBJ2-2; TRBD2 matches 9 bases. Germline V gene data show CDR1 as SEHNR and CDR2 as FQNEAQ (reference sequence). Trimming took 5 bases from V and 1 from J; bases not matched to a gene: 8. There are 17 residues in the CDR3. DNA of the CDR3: TGTGCCAGCAGCAGTCGACTAGCGGATAAGAACACCGGGGAGCTGTTTTTT. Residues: CASSSRLADKNTGELFF.